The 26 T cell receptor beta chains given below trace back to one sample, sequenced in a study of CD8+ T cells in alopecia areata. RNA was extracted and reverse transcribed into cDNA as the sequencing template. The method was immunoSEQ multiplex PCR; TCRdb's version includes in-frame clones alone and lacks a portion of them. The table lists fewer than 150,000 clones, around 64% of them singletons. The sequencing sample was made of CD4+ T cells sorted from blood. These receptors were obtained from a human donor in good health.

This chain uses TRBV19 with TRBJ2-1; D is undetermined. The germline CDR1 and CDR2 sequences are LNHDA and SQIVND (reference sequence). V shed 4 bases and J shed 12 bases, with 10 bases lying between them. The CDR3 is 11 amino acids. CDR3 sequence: CASSTGVGQFF. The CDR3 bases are TGTGCCAGTAGTACAGGCGTGGGGCAGTTCTTC.

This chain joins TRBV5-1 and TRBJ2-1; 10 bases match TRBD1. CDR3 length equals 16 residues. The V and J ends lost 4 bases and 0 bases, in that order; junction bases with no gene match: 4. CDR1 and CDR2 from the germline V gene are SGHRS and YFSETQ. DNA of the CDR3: TGCGCCAGCAGCCGGGACAGGGGATTCTCCTACAATGAGCAGTTCTTC. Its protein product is CASSRDRGFSYNEQFF.

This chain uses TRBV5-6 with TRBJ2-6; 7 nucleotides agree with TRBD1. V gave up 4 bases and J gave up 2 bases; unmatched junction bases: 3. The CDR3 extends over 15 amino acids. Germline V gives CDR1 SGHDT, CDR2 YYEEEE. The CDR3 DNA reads TGTGCCAGCAGCCCGACAGGGCCTGGGGCCAACGTCCTGACTTTC. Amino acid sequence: CASSPTGPGANVLTF.

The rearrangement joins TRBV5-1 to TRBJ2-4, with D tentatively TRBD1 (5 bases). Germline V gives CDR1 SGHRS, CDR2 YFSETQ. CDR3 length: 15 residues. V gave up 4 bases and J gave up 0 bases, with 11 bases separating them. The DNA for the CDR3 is TGCGCCAGCAGCGGGCAGGGAACAGCCAAAAACATTCAGTACTTC. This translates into CASSGQGTAKNIQYF.

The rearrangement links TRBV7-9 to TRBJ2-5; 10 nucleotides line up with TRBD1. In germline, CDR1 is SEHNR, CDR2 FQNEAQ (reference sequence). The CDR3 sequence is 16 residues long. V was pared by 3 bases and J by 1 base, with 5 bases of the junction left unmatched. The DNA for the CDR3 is TGTGCCAGCAGCTTGGGGGACAGGGGAAGCCAAGAGACCCAGTACTTC. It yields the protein CASSLGDRGSQETQYF. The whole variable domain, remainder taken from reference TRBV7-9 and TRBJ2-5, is DTGVSQNPRHKITKRGQNVTFRCDPISEHNRLYWYRQTLGQGPEFLTYFQNEAQLEKSRLLSDRFSAERPKGSFSTLEIQRTEQGDSAMYLCASSLGDRGSQETQYFGPGTRLLVL.

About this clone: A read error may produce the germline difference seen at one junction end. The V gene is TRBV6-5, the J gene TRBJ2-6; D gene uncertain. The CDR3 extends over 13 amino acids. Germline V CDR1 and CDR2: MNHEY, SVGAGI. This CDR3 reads CASRYSGANVLTF. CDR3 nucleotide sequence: TGTGCCAGCAGGTACTCTGGGGCCAACGTCCTGACTTTC.

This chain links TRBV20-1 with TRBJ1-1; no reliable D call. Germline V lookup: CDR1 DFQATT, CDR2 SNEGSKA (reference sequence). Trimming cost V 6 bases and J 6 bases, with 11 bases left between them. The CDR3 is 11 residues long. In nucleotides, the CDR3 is TGCAGTGCCTACCCCGGGGCTGAAGCTTTCTTT. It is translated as CSAYPGAEAFF.

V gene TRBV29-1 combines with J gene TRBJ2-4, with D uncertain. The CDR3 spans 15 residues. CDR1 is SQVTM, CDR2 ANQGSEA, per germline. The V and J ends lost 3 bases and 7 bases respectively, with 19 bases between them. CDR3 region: CSVEEGSRRRNIQYF. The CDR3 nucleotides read TGCAGCGTTGAGGAAGGATCCAGGCGGCGGAACATTCAGTACTTC.

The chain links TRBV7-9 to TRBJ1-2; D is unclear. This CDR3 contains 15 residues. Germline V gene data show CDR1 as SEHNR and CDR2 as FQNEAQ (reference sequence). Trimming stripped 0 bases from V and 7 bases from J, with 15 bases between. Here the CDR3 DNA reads TGTGCCAGCAGCTTAGCGGTAGGAGGGCTTAGTGGCTACACCTTC. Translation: CASSLAVGGLSGYTF.

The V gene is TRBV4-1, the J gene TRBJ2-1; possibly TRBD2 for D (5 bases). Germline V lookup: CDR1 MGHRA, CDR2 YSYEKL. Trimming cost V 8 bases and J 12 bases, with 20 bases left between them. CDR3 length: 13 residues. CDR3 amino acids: CASSPYGSTGQFF. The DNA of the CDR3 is TGCGCCAGCTCCCCCTATGGGAGCACTGGGCAGTTCTTC.

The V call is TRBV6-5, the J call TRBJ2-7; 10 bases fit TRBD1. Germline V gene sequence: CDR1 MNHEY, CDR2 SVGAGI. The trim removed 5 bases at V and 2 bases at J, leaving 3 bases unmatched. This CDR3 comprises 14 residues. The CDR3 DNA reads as TGTGCCAGCAGTAGGGACAGGGGTACCTACGAGCAGTACTTC. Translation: CASSRDRGTYEQYF.

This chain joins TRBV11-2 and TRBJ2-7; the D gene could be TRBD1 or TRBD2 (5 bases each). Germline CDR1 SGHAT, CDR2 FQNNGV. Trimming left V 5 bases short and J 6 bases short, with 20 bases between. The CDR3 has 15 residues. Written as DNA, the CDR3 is TGTGCCAGCAGCCGGGGCCGGGCGATGGGTTTCGAGCAGTACTTC. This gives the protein CASSRGRAMGFEQYF.

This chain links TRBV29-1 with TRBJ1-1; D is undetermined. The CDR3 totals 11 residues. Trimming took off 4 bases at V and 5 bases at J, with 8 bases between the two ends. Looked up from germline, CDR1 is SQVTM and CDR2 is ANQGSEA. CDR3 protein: CSVVLDTEAFF. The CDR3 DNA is TGCAGCGTTGTCCTGGATACTGAAGCTTTCTTT.

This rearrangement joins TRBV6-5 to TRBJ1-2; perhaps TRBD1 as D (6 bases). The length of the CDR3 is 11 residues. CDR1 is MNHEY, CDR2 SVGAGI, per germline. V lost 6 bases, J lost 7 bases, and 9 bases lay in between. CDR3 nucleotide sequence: TGTGCCAGCAGCCCAGGGGCTGGCTACACCTTC. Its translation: CASSPGAGYTF.

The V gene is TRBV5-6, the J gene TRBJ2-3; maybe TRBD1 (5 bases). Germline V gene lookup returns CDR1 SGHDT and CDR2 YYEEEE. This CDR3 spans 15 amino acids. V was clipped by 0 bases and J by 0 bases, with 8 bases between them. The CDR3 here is CASSLGQKSTDTQYF. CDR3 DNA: TGTGCCAGCAGCTTGGGACAGAAAAGCACAGATACGCAGTATTTT.

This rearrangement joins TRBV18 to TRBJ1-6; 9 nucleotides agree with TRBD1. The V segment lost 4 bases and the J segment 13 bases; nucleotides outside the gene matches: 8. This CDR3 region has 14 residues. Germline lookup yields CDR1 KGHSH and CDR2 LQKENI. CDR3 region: CASSQGQGQAPLHF. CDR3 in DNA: TGTGCCAGCTCACAAGGACAGGGGCAAGCCCCCCTCCACTTT. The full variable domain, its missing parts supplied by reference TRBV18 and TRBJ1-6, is NAGVMQNPRHLVRRRGQEARLRCSPMKGHSHVYWYRQLPEEGLKFMVYLQKENIIDESGMPKERFSAEFPKEGPSILRIQQVVRGDSAAYFCASSQGQGQAPLHFGNGTRLTVT.

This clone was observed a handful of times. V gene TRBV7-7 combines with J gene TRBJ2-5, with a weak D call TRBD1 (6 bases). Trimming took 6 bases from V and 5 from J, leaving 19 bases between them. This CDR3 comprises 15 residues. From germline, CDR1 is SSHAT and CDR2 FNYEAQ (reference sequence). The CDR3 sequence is CASSPGSRGRETQYF. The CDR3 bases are TGTGCCAGCAGTCCGGGGTCCAGGGGCAGGGAGACCCAGTACTTC.

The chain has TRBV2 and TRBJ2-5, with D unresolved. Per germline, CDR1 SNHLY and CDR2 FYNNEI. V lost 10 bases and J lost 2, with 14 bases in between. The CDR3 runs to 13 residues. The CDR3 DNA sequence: TGTGCCACAACCGGTGGGGATCAAGAGACCCAGTACTTC. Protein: CATTGGDQETQYF.

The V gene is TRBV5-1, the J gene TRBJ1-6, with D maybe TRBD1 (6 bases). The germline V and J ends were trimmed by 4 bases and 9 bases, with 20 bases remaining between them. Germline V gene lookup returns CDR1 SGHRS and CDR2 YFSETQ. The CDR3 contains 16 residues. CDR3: CASSPQTGGAGSPLHF. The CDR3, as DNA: TGCGCCAGCAGCCCTCAAACGGGGGGCGCGGGTTCACCCCTCCACTTT.

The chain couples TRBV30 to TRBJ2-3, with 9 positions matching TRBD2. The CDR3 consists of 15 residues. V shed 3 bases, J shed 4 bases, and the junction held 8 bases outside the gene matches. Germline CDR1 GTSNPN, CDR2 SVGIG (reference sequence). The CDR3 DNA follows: TGTGCCTGGAGCTCCCGGGGCGGGGGGGCAGATACGCAGTATTTT. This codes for CAWSSRGGGADTQYF.

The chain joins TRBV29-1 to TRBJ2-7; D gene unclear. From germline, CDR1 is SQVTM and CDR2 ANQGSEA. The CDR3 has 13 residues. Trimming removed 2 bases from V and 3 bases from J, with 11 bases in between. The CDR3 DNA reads TGCAGCGTTGAAACGGTACCTTTCTACGAGCAGTACTTC. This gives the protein CSVETVPFYEQYF.

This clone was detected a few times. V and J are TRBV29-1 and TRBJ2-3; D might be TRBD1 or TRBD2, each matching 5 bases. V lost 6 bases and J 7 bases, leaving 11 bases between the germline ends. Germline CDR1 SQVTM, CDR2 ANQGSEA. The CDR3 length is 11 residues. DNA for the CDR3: TGCAGCGTCGAGGGGCGAAATACGCAGTATTTT. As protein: CSVEGRNTQYF.

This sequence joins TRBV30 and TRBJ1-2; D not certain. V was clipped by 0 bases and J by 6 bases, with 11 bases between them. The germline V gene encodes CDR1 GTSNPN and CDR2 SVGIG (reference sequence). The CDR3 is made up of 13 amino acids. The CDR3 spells CAWSVGMRDGYTF. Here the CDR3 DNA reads TGTGCCTGGAGTGTTGGGATGCGGGATGGCTACACCTTC.

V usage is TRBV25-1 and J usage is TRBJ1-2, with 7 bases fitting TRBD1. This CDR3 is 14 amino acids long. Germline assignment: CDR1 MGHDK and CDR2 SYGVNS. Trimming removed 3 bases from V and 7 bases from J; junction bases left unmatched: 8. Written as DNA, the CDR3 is TGTGCCAGCAGTGAGAGAGGGGGCTGGAGTGGCTACACCTTC. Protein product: CASSERGGWSGYTF.

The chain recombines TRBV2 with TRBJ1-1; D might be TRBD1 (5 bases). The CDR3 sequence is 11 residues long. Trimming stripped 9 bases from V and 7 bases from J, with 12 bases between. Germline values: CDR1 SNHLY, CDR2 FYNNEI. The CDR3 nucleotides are TGTGCCAGAGATACAGGTGTTGAAGCTTTCTTT. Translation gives CARDTGVEAFF. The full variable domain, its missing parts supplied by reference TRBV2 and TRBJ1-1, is EPEVTQTPSHQVTQMGQEVILRCVPISNHLYFYWYRQILGQKVEFLVSFYNNEISEKSEIFDDQFSVERPDGSNFTLKIRSTKLEDSAMYFCARDTGVEAFFGQGTRLTVV.

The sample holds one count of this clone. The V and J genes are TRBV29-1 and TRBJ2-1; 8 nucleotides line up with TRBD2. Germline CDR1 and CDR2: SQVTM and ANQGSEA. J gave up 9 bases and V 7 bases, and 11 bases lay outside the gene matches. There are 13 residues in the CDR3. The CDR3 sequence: CSGRSGGPVEQFF. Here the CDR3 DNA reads TGCAGCGGACGCTCGGGGGGGCCTGTTGAGCAGTTCTTC.